These 8 T cell receptor beta chains were sequenced from one sample in a study of T cells after yellow fever vaccination. TCRdb fed the 5' RACE reads into MiXCR, producing one record per CDR3 protein. This table holds hundreds of thousands of distinct CDR3 sequences, 10% to 15% found once. This sample comprised PBMCs, obtained on the day of the yellow fever booster vaccination. These TCRs come from a man in his thirties or forties who received the YFV17D yellow fever vaccine.

The chain carries TRBV27 and TRBJ1-2; 8 nucleotides align to TRBD1. Germline V lookup: CDR1 MNHEY, CDR2 SMNVEV (reference sequence). The CDR3 spans 14 residues. With V trimmed by 5 bases and J by 8 bases, 10 bases remained unmatched. In DNA, the CDR3 is TGTGCCAGCAGTACAGACAGGGGATCTCTCGGCTACACCTTC. This sequence encodes CASSTDRGSLGYTF.

This clonotype was detected a few times. The chain joins TRBV4-3 to TRBJ2-2; tentatively, D is TRBD2 (5 bases). CDR1 and CDR2 (germline): LGHNA, YSLEER. The V gene lost 0 bases and the J gene lost 4 bases, with 18 bases spanning the gap. The CDR3 extends over 18 amino acids. The CDR3 bases are TGCGCCAGCAGCCAAGATATTCGGGCCGTGAGCGGCACCGGGGAGCTGTTTTTT. Protein sequence: CASSQDIRAVSGTGELFF.

The chain is built from TRBV19 and TRBJ2-1; 10 bases are a match to TRBD2. The CDR3 sequence is 16 residues long. V lost 3 bases, J lost 9 bases, and 11 bases stayed unmatched. From germline, CDR1 is LNHDA and CDR2 SQIVND (reference sequence). This chain's CDR3 is CASSIAASGSGVEQFF. The CDR3 coding sequence is TGTGCCAGTAGTATCGCGGCTAGCGGGAGTGGGGTTGAGCAGTTCTTC.

This clonotype was observed at least ten times. The chain carries TRBV11-2 and TRBJ2-5; TRBD2 might be the D (5 bases). CDR1 is SGHAT and CDR2 is FQNNGV in the germline V gene. The length of the CDR3 is 14 residues. Trimming removed 3 bases from V and 3 bases from J, with 11 bases in between. The CDR3 DNA reads TGTGCCAGCAGCTTTAGTTCTAGCAAAGAGACCCAGTACTTC. It is translated as CASSFSSSKETQYF.

There are a few counts of this clonotype. The gene calls are TRBV5-1 and TRBJ2-7; possibly TRBD1 for D (6 bases). In germline, CDR1 is SGHRS, CDR2 YFSETQ. There are 14 residues in the CDR3. Trimming shortened V by 3 bases and J by 2 bases, and 12 bases separated the two germline ends. The CDR3 region is CASSSGTLTYEQYF. CDR3 nucleotide sequence: TGCGCCAGCAGCTCCGGGACACTTACCTACGAGCAGTACTTC.

This clonotype was counted a few times. V is TRBV2 and J is TRBJ2-1; D might be TRBD2 (6 bases). The CDR3 contains 12 residues. In germline, CDR1 is SNHLY, CDR2 FYNNEI. Trimming stripped 8 bases from V and 3 bases from J, with 8 bases between. DNA of the CDR3: TGTGCCAGCGCGGACTACTACAATGAGCAGTTCTTC. Its protein product is CASADYYNEQFF.

This clonotype was counted between two and nine times. The J gene is TRBJ2-1, the V gene TRBV3-1, with D possibly matching TRBD2 (5 bases). From germline, CDR1 is LGHDT and CDR2 YNNKEL (reference sequence). V dropped 4 bases and J dropped 9 bases, with 16 bases sitting between them. The CDR3 is made up of 14 amino acids. The CDR3 region has the DNA TGTGCCAGCAGCCTCTGGACGGCTGGAGGTGAGCAGTTCTTC. It codes for CASSLWTAGGEQFF.

This clonotype was found a few times. The CDR3 sequence is CASSLGRNQETQYF. The CDR3 bases are TGTGCCAGCAGTTTAGGGAGGAACCAAGAGACCCAGTACTTC. This chain links TRBV12-3 or TRBV12-4 with TRBJ2-5; possible D gene TRBD2, 5 bases. This CDR3 spans 14 amino acids. Trimming removed 1 base from V and 0 bases from J, with 6 bases in between.